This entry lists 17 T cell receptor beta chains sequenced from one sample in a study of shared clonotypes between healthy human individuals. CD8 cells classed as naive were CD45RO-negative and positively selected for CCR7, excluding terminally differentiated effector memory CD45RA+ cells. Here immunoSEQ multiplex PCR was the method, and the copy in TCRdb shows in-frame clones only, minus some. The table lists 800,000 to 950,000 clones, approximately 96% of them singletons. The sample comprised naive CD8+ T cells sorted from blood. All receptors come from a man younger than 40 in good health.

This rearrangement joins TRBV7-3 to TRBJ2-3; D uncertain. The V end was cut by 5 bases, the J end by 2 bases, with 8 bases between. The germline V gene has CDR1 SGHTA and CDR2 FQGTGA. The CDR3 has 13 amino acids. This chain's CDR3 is CASSHTPTDTQYF. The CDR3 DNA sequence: TGTGCCAGCAGCCATACGCCCACAGATACGCAGTATTTT.

CDR3 coding DNA: TGCGCCAGCAGGCCGGGACTACATTACAATGAGCAGTTCTTC. Protein sequence: CASRPGLHYNEQFF. The V gene is TRBV10-2, the J gene TRBJ2-1, with 7 bases aligning to TRBD2. CDR3 length: 14 residues. The trim removed 6 bases at V and 4 bases at J, leaving 6 bases unmatched. Germline V gene lookup returns CDR1 WSHSY and CDR2 SAAADI.

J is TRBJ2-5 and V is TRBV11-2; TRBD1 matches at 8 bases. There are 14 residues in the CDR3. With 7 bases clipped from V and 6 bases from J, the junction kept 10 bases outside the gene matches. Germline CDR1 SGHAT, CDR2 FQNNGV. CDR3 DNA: TGTGCCAGCACCCCCCGGGCAGGGGGCCAGACCCAGTACTTC. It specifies CASTPRAGGQTQYF. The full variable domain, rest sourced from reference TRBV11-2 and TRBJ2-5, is EAGVAQSPRYKIIEKRQSVAFWCNPISGHATLYWYQQILGQGPKLLIQFQNNGVVDDSQLPKDRFSAERLKGVDSTLKIQPAKLEDSAVYLCASTPRAGGQTQYFGPGTRLLVL.

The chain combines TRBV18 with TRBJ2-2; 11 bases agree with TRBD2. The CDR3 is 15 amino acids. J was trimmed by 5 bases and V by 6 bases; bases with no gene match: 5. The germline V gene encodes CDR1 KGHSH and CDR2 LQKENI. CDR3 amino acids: CASSRLAGNTGELFF. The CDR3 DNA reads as TGTGCCAGCTCCAGACTAGCGGGAAATACCGGGGAGCTGTTTTTT.

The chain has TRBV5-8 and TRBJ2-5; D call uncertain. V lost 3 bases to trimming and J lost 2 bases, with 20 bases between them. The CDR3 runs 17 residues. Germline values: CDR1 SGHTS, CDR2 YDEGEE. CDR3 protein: CASSSEREHTPQETQYF. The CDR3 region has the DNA TGTGCCAGCAGCTCGGAAAGGGAACACACCCCACAAGAGACCCAGTACTTC.

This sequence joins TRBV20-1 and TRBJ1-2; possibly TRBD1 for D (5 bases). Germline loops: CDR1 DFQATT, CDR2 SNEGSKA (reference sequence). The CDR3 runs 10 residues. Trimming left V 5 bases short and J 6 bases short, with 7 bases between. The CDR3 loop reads CSAQQDGYTF. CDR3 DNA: TGCAGTGCTCAACAGGATGGCTACACCTTC.

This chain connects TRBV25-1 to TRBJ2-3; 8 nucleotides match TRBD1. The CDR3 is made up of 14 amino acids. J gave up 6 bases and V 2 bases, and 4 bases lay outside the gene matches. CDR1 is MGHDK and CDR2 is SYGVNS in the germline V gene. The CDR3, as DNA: TGTGCCAGCAGTGAACGGCAGGGGGCGGATACGCAGTATTTT. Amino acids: CASSERQGADTQYF.

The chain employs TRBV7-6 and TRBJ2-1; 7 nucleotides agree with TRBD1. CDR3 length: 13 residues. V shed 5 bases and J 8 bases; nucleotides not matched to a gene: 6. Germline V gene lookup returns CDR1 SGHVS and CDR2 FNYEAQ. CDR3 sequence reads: CASSPNDRDEQFF. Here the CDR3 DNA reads TGTGCCAGCAGCCCGAACGACAGGGATGAGCAGTTCTTC.

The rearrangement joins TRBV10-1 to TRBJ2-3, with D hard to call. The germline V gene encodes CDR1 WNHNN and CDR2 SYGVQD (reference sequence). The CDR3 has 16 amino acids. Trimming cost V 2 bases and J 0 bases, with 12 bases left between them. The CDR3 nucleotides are TGCGCCAGCAGTGAGGAGGTACATACTAGCACAGATACGCAGTATTTT. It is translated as CASSEEVHTSTDTQYF.

The CDR3 DNA follows: TGTGCCAGCAGGACACTGAACACTGAAGCTTTCTTT. Translated: CASRTLNTEAFF. The chain links TRBV6-1 to TRBJ1-1; unclear D gene. The germline gives CDR1 MNHNS, CDR2 SASEGT. Trimming removed 6 bases from V and 0 bases from J, with 5 bases in between. CDR3 size: 12 residues.

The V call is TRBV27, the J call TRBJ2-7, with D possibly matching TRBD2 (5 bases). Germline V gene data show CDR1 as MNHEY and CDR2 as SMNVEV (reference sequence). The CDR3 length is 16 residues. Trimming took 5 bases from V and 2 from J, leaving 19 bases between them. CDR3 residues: CASSILAEVKAYEQYF. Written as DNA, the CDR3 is TGTGCCAGCAGTATCCTAGCTGAGGTAAAAGCCTACGAGCAGTACTTC.

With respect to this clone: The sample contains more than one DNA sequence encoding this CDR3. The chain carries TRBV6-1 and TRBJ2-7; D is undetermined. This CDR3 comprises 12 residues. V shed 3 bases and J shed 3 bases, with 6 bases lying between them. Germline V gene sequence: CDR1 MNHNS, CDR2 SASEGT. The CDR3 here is CASSESSYEQYF. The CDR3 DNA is TGTGCCAGCAGTGAGTCTAGCTACGAGCAGTACTTC.

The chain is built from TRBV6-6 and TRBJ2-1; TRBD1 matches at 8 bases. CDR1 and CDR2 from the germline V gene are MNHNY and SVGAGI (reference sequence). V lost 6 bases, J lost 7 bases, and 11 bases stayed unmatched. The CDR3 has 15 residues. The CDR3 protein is CASSLRTGYRNEQFF. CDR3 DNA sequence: TGTGCCAGCAGCCTCCGGACAGGGTATCGGAATGAGCAGTTCTTC.

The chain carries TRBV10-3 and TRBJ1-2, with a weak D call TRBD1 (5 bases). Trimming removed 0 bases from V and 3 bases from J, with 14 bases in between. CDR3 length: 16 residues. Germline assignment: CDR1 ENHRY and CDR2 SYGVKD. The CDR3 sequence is CAISESRGPRDYGYTF. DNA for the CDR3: TGTGCCATCAGTGAGTCCCGTGGCCCCAGGGACTATGGCTACACCTTC.

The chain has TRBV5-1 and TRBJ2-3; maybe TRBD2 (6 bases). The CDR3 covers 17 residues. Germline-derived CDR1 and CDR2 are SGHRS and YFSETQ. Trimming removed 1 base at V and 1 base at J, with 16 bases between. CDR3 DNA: TGCGCCAGCAGCTTGTACGGACGCAGGGAGGGCACAGATACGCAGTATTTT. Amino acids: CASSLYGRREGTDTQYF.

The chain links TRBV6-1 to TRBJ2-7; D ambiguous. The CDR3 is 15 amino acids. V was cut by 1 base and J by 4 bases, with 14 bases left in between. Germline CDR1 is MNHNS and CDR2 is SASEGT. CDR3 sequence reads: CASSEGPPLRYEQYF. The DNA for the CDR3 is TGTGCCAGCAGTGAAGGGCCCCCGCTTCGGTACGAGCAGTACTTC.

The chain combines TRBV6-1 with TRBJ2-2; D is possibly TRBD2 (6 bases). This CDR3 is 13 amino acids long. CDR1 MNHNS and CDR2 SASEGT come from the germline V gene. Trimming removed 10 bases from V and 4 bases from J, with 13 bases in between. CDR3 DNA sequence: TGTGCCACCCCGGGGGAGACCACCGGGGAGCTGTTTTTT. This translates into CATPGETTGELFF.